This T cell receptor beta chain originates from a study of cytomegalovirus exposure and HLA in healthy donors. 60 Vbeta and 13 Jbeta primers were used in PCR. Using immunoSEQ multiplex PCR, the repertoire was profiled, and TCRdb retains in-frame clones only, with some absent. The sample includes a few hundred thousand clones, 75% to 80% of them seen just once. J gave up 3 bases and V 4 bases, and 7 bases lay outside the gene matches. The V gene's germline CDR1 is MNHNS and CDR2 SASEGT. CDR3 size: 15 residues. The chain combines TRBV6-1 with TRBJ1-1; 8 positions match TRBD1. The sequence came from a man younger than 35 in good health and CMV-seronegative. What was sequenced was PBMCs. CDR3 sequence: CASSGQGPKDTEAFF. The DNA for the CDR3 is TGTGCCAGCAGTGGACAGGGGCCCAAAGACACTGAAGCTTTCTTT.